A single sample gave rise to the 23 T cell receptor beta chains below, sequenced in a study of T cells in Graves' hyperthyroidism and ophthalmopathy. The source material, RNA transcripts, was used to amplify TCR beta CDR3 regions. First-round RT-PCR targeting the TCR CDR3 was performed with the HTBI primer set. TCRdb reprocessed the multiplex PCR reads with MiXCR, giving one entry per CDR3 protein. The table has hundreds of thousands of distinct CDR3 sequences, less than 25% seen once; the top ten hold around a third. What was sequenced was blood. Every receptor here comes from a young man with Graves' ophthalmopathy.

This clonotype was counted a few times. V is TRBV5-6 and J is TRBJ1-2; a weak D match, TRBD1 (5 bases). The CDR3 covers 15 residues. The V gene's germline CDR1 is SGHDT and CDR2 YYEEEE. V lost 1 base and J 2 bases, leaving 12 bases between the germline ends. CDR3: CASSLNSGGNYGYTF. Written as DNA, the CDR3 is TGTGCCAGCAGCTTGAACTCGGGGGGAAACTATGGCTACACCTTC.

This clonotype appeared many times. The J gene is TRBJ2-3, the V gene TRBV30; 8 bases are a match to TRBD2. The V segment lost 2 bases and the J segment 6 bases; nucleotides outside the gene matches: 13. The CDR3 totals 16 residues. Germline lookup yields CDR1 GTSNPN and CDR2 SVGIG (reference sequence). The CDR3 loop reads CAWSLSGSYPSDTQYF. CDR3 nucleotide sequence: TGTGCCTGGAGTCTCAGCGGGAGTTATCCCTCCGATACGCAGTATTTT.

This clonotype was detected a few times. The V gene is TRBV5-1, the J gene TRBJ2-1; D remains unclear. The germline V gene encodes CDR1 SGHRS and CDR2 YFSETQ. CDR3 length: 16 amino acids. Trimming cost V 4 bases and J 0 bases, with 14 bases left between them. CDR3 in amino acids: CASSPTPRSSYNEQFF. The CDR3 DNA is TGCGCCAGCAGCCCCACTCCTAGAAGCTCCTACAATGAGCAGTTCTTC. Together with reference TRBV5-1 and TRBJ2-1, the CDR3 gives the full variable domain: KAGVTQTPRYLIKTRGQQVTLSCSPISGHRSVSWYQQTPGQGLQFLFEYFSETQRNKGNFPGRFSGRQFSNSRSEMNVSTLELGDSALYLCASSPTPRSSYNEQFFGPGTRLTVL.

This rearrangement joins TRBV5-8 to TRBJ2-1; tentative D call: TRBD1 (6 bases). CDR3 length: 16 residues. The germline V gene encodes CDR1 SGHTS and CDR2 YDEGEE. Between the trimmed V and J ends, which lost 2 bases and 6 bases, there was a span of 18 bases. The CDR3 sequence: CASSLTSTGPGNEQFF. In DNA, the CDR3 is TGTGCCAGCAGCTTAACCTCGACAGGCCCTGGCAATGAGCAGTTCTTC.

This clonotype was seen a handful of times. The chain combines TRBV4-1 with TRBJ2-7; TRBD2 matches at 7 bases. The trim removed 0 bases at V and 3 bases at J, leaving 8 bases unmatched. There are 16 residues in the CDR3. Germline assignment: CDR1 MGHRA and CDR2 YSYEKL. The CDR3 region is CASSQDAGTTLYEQYF. In DNA, the CDR3 is TGCGCCAGCAGCCAAGATGCCGGGACTACCCTCTACGAGCAGTACTTC.

This clonotype was detected many times. The chain uses TRBV30 and TRBJ1-5; no clear D. This CDR3 region has 13 residues. Trimming pared 2 bases from V and 3 bases from J, leaving 8 bases between. Germline CDR1 GTSNPN, CDR2 SVGIG (reference sequence). CDR3 nucleotides: TGTGCCTGGAGTCTGGGGTACAATCAGCCCCAGCATTTT. This sequence encodes CAWSLGYNQPQHF. The whole variable domain, remainder taken from reference TRBV30 and TRBJ1-5, is SQTIHQWPATLVQPVGSPLSLECTVEGTSNPNLYWYRQAAGRGLQLLFYSVGIGQISSEVPQNLSASRPQDRQFILSSKKLLLSDSGFYLCAWSLGYNQPQHFGDGTRLSIL.

This clonotype has just a few counts. This chain uses TRBV6-1 with TRBJ1-1; TRBD1 is a possible D gene (5 bases). CDR3 size: 14 residues. The V end was cut by 5 bases, the J end by 2 bases, with 12 bases between. The germline gives CDR1 MNHNS, CDR2 SASEGT. This chain's CDR3 is CASSRDLSNTEAFF. CDR3 sequence (DNA): TGTGCCAGCAGTAGGGACCTGAGTAACACTGAAGCTTTCTTT.

The chain couples TRBV2 to TRBJ2-5; the D gene is possibly TRBD2 (6 bases). Trimming took 4 bases from V and 7 from J, leaving 10 bases between them. This CDR3 spans 12 amino acids. Germline V gene sequence: CDR1 SNHLY, CDR2 FYNNEI. The CDR3 DNA sequence: TGTGCCAGCAGTGGGGGGGTAGGGACCCAGTACTTC. Protein sequence: CASSGGVGTQYF. Based on the CDR3 plus reference TRBV2 and TRBJ2-5, the full variable domain is EPEVTQTPSHQVTQMGQEVILRCVPISNHLYFYWYRQILGQKVEFLVSFYNNEISEKSEIFDDQFSVERPDGSNFTLKIRSTKLEDSAMYFCASSGGVGTQYFGPGTRLLVL.

In this sample, this clonotype turned up a few times. The chain links TRBV4-2 to TRBJ2-7, with D unclear. This CDR3 spans 15 amino acids. V lost 5 bases, J lost 0 bases, and 14 bases lay in between. Germline V gene data show CDR1 as LGHNA and CDR2 as YNFKEQ. The CDR3 bases are TGTGCCAGCAGCGTAGTATTCCCCAGCTCCTACGAGCAGTACTTC. Translated: CASSVVFPSSYEQYF.

The rearrangement links TRBV13 to TRBJ2-3, with a possible D match to TRBD1 (6 bases). V lost 5 bases to trimming and J lost 3 bases, with 24 bases between them. Germline V lookup: CDR1 PRHDT, CDR2 FYEKMQ (reference sequence). CDR3 length: 18 amino acids. CDR3 bases: TGTGCCAGCAGCACCGGACAGAATGAACCCCCAAAGACAGATACGCAGTATTTT. The encoded protein is CASSTGQNEPPKTDTQYF.

CDR3 in DNA: TGTGCCAGCAGTGGAGGATCAGACACCCCAAGGTACTTC. Its translation is CASSGGSDTPRYF. The gene calls are TRBV6-1 and TRBJ2-5; D gene uncertain. Per the germline V gene, CDR1 is MNHNS and CDR2 is SASEGT. V was cut by 4 bases and J by 13 bases, with 19 bases left in between. The CDR3 covers 13 residues.

As DNA, the CDR3 is TGCGCCAGCAGCCAAGAAGATTGGGGAGAGACCCAGTACTTC. It encodes CASSQEDWGETQYF. J is TRBJ2-5 and V is TRBV4-1; D remains unclear. V lost 0 bases, J lost 4 bases, and 9 bases lay in between. Germline assignment: CDR1 MGHRA and CDR2 YSYEKL. The CDR3 has 14 amino acids.

This clonotype was detected many times. The rearrangement links TRBV11-3 to TRBJ1-1; maybe TRBD1 (6 bases). Looked up from germline, CDR1 is SGHNT and CDR2 is YENEEA. Trimming took 5 bases from V and 0 from J, leaving 13 bases between them. The CDR3 is 15 amino acids. CDR3 loop: CASSRNGQLNTEAFF. The CDR3 DNA reads as TGTGCCAGCAGCCGGAACGGACAGTTGAACACTGAAGCTTTCTTT.

At least ten counts were recorded for this clonotype. The V gene is TRBV5-1, the J gene TRBJ2-2; D call uncertain. The V end lost 0 bases, the J end lost 6 bases, and 3 bases lay between the germline ends. The CDR3 has 12 amino acids. CDR1 SGHRS and CDR2 YFSETQ come from the germline V gene. CDR3 DNA sequence: TGCGCCAGCAGCTTGGACGCCGGGGAGCTGTTTTTT. Translating gives CASSLDAGELFF. The complete variable domain, with remaining parts taken from reference TRBV5-1 and TRBJ2-2, reads KAGVTQTPRYLIKTRGQQVTLSCSPISGHRSVSWYQQTPGQGLQFLFEYFSETQRNKGNFPGRFSGRQFSNSRSEMNVSTLELGDSALYLCASSLDAGELFFGEGSRLTVL.

The gene calls are TRBV6-2 or TRBV6-3 and TRBJ1-3, with D unclear. Trimming removed 8 bases from V and 2 bases from J, with 10 bases in between. CDR1 and CDR2 from the germline V gene are MNHEY and SVGEGT. The CDR3 sequence is 13 residues long. The CDR3 coding sequence is TGTGCCAGCTCGTCGGCGGCTGGAAACACCATATATTTT. It codes for CASSSAAGNTIYF.

V usage is TRBV24-1 and J usage is TRBJ2-1; D is uncertain. Germline V gene data show CDR1 as KGHDR and CDR2 as SFDVKD. The CDR3 extends over 11 amino acids. V gave up 9 bases and J gave up 3 bases, with 5 bases separating them. The DNA of the CDR3 is TGTGCCACCGGATTCTACAATGAGCAGTTCTTC. Protein product: CATGFYNEQFF.

Concerning this clonotype: Just one base apart from a much larger clone, this may be a read error. Because it lacks the conserved phenylalanine or tryptophan at the end, this CDR3 is likely a read error. The chain carries TRBV28 and TRBJ1-5; 8 bases map to TRBD1. CDR1 and CDR2 (germline): MDHEN, SYDVKM. The ends lost 3 bases at V and 1 base at J; junction bases unmatched: 8. The CDR3 runs 17 residues. The CDR3: CASSFPSGGLSNQPQHS. Here the CDR3 DNA reads TGTGCCAGCAGTTTCCCCTCAGGGGGCCTGAGCAATCAGCCCCAGCATTCT.

This clonotype came up a few times. The gene calls are TRBV12-3 or TRBV12-4 and TRBJ2-2, with 13 bases matching TRBD2. The CDR3 is 17 residues long. The V and J ends lost 7 bases and 5 bases, in that order; junction bases with no gene match: 10. DNA for the CDR3: TGTGCCAGCACAGGGGGGGGGACTAGCGGGATTACCGGGGAGCTGTTTTTT. Its protein is CASTGGGTSGITGELFF.

The V gene is TRBV4-1, the J gene TRBJ2-7; 9 bases line up with TRBD1. The CDR3 contains 18 residues. J gave up 2 bases and V 1 base, and 12 bases lay outside the gene matches. Germline lookup yields CDR1 MGHRA and CDR2 YSYEKL. The DNA for the CDR3 is TGCGCCAGCAGCCAAGTTTATTTGACGGGACAGGGTGCCTACGAGCAGTACTTC. Encoded protein: CASSQVYLTGQGAYEQYF.

This clonotype has a handful of counts. The chain uses TRBV4-1 and TRBJ2-7; 12 nucleotides line up with TRBD1. Germline V CDR1 and CDR2: MGHRA, YSYEKL. This CDR3 has 17 amino acids. V lost 3 bases, J lost 3 bases, and 9 bases stayed unmatched. CDR3 coding DNA: TGCGCCAGCAGCCAGCGCGACGGGACAGGGGGCAACTACGAGCAGTACTTC. It specifies CASSQRDGTGGNYEQYF.

The CDR3 nucleotides are TGCAGCGTTGGGTTTGGCAGCGGGGGTCAGCCCCAGCATTTT. Residues: CSVGFGSGGQPQHF. The V call is TRBV29-1, the J call TRBJ1-5, with TRBD1 as a possible D gene (5 bases). V was trimmed by 4 bases and J by 6 bases, leaving 16 bases between them. Germline CDR1 reads SQVTM; CDR2 reads ANQGSEA. This CDR3 spans 14 amino acids.

This clonotype has just a few counts. The chain joins TRBV3-1 to TRBJ2-1, with 7 bases lining up with TRBD2. CDR1 and CDR2 (germline): LGHDT, YNNKEL (reference sequence). The CDR3 is made up of 17 amino acids. V shed 4 bases and J 2 bases; nucleotides not matched to a gene: 11. CDR3 sequence reads: CASSPGVASGAYNEQFF. The CDR3 nucleotides read TGTGCCAGCAGCCCTGGTGTGGCTAGCGGAGCCTACAATGAGCAGTTCTTC.

The CDR3 sequence: CASSLAGADHAPNYGYTF. DNA of the CDR3: TGTGCCAGCAGCTTGGCTGGGGCAGACCACGCTCCTAACTATGGCTACACCTTC. V gene TRBV5-6 combines with J gene TRBJ1-2; maybe TRBD1 (5 bases). CDR1 and CDR2 from the germline V gene are SGHDT and YYEEEE. The CDR3 extends over 18 amino acids. The V end was cut by 0 bases, the J end by 0 bases, with 18 bases between.